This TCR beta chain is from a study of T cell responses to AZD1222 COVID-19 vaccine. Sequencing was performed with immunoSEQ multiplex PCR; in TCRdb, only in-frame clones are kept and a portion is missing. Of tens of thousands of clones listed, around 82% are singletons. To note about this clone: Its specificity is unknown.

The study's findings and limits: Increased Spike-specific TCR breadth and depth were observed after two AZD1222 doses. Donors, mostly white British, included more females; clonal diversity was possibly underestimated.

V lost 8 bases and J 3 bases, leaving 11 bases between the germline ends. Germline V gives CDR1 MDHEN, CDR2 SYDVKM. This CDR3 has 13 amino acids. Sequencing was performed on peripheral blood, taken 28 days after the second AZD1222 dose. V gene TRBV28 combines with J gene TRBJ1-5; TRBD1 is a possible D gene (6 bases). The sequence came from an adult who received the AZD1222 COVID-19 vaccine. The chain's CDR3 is CASLGQFNQPQHF. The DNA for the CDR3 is TGTGCCAGCCTCGGACAGTTCAATCAGCCCCAGCATTTT.